This paragraph covers one T cell receptor (beta chain) sequence. The V segment lost 4 bases and the J segment 1 base; nucleotides outside the gene matches: 5. This CDR3 has 14 residues. Per the germline V gene, CDR1 is SGHDT and CDR2 is YYEEEE. This entry is derived from a study of blood T cell repertoires in COVID-19. Study details: Samples came from the United States, Italy and Spain, spanning acute and convalescent COVID-19. PBMCs, B-cell-depleted T cells, or T cells were the source of the cDNA or gDNA that made up the material.

TCRdb's copy holds only in-frame clones and misses some; the assay was immunoSEQ multiplex PCR. The table has 150,000 to 200,000 clones, approximately 86% seen once. The source of this sequence is a man aged 65 to 79 with acute or convalescent COVID-19. Sample: peripheral blood. V usage is TRBV5-6 and J usage is TRBJ2-7; 7 bases are shared with TRBD1. In DNA form, the CDR3 reads TGTGCCAGCAGCCCCGGGACAGCTTCCTACGAGCAGTACTTC. Encoded protein: CASSPGTASYEQYF.